The 24 T cell receptor beta chains below all came from one sample that was sequenced in a study of beta chain features in type 1 diabetes. TCRB transcripts that were expressed got sequenced, as all of the isolated RNA had been reverse transcribed. Assay used: immunoSEQ multiplex PCR; TCRdb lists only in-frame clones, some missing. The data contain 60,000 or so clones, about three fifths of them singletons. The specimen was Tregs from blood. The receptors were gathered from a woman between 18 and 29 years old in good health.

The table lists this clone with a few counts. The chain employs TRBV7-9 and TRBJ2-3, with 10 positions matching TRBD1. The CDR3 has 16 residues. Germline V CDR1 and CDR2: SEHNR, FQNEAQ (reference sequence). The ends lost 1 base at V and 1 base at J; junction bases unmatched: 2. The CDR3 bases are TGTGCCAGCAGCTTAGTTGGGACAGGGGGCACAGATACGCAGTATTTT. This encodes CASSLVGTGGTDTQYF. The whole variable domain, remainder taken from reference TRBV7-9 and TRBJ2-3, is DTGVSQNPRHKITKRGQNVTFRCDPISEHNRLYWYRQTLGQGPEFLTYFQNEAQLEKSRLLSDRFSAERPKGSFSTLEIQRTEQGDSAMYLCASSLVGTGGTDTQYFGPGTRLTVL.

In its sample, this clone was seen once. J is TRBJ2-3 and V is TRBV19; 14 nucleotides agree with TRBD2. The CDR3 sequence is 18 residues long. CDR1 is LNHDA and CDR2 is SQIVND in the germline V gene (reference sequence). The ends lost 6 bases at V and 5 bases at J; junction bases unmatched: 13. CDR3 residues: CASRPPPGLAGEKDTQYF. DNA for the CDR3: TGTGCCAGTAGACCTCCACCGGGACTAGCGGGAGAAAAAGATACGCAGTATTTT.

As regards this clone: This sample includes further DNA sequences coding for the same CDR3. The chain has TRBV5-1 and TRBJ2-5, with D possibly matching TRBD1 (6 bases). The V end was cut by 4 bases, the J end by 4 bases, with 11 bases between. This CDR3 comprises 13 residues. Germline loops: CDR1 SGHRS, CDR2 YFSETQ. CDR3 nucleotide sequence: TGCGCCAGCAGCCTTACAGGGAGAGAGACCCAGTACTTC. Amino acids: CASSLTGRETQYF.

The J gene is TRBJ2-7, the V gene TRBV2, with 7 bases lining up with TRBD1. V trimming: 7 bases; J trimming: 4 bases; junction bases outside the gene matches: 7. CDR1 and CDR2 from the germline V gene are SNHLY and FYNNEI. The CDR3 loop spans 13 amino acids. The CDR3 protein is CASKEGANYEQYF. The DNA for the CDR3 is TGTGCCAGCAAAGAGGGGGCTAATTACGAGCAGTACTTC.

As for this clone: This same CDR3 is encoded by further DNA sequences in the sample. The chain couples TRBV5-1 to TRBJ2-3; 10 bases match TRBD2. The CDR3 runs 16 residues. With V trimmed by 5 bases and J by 1 base, 7 bases remained unmatched. Germline-derived CDR1 and CDR2 are SGHRS and YFSETQ. CDR3 residues: CASRPGTSEGTDTQYF. CDR3 DNA sequence: TGCGCCAGCAGACCTGGGACTAGCGAAGGCACAGATACGCAGTATTTT.

V is TRBV7-8 and J is TRBJ2-7; tentatively, D is TRBD1 (6 bases). Germline CDR1 and CDR2: SGHVS and FQNEAQ. There are 17 residues in the CDR3. V gave up 1 base and J gave up 0 bases, with 16 bases separating them. The CDR3 coding sequence is TGTGCCAGCAGCTTAGGGGGGACATCATACTACTCCTACGAGCAGTACTTC. It specifies CASSLGGTSYYSYEQYF.

This chain uses TRBV7-9 with TRBJ2-3; 13 bases agree with TRBD2. The CDR3 is 16 residues long. J gave up 9 bases and V 5 bases, and 11 bases lay outside the gene matches. CDR1 is SEHNR, CDR2 FQNEAQ, per germline (reference sequence). In nucleotides, the CDR3 is TGTGCCAGCAGCCGGGGACTAGCGGGACAGGTCTTCACGCAGTATTTT. Its translation is CASSRGLAGQVFTQYF.

The CDR3 protein is CASSGRTGRSGANVLTF. The CDR3 nucleotides read TGTGCCAGCAGTGGACGGACAGGGAGGTCTGGGGCCAACGTCCTGACTTTC. The chain combines TRBV2 with TRBJ2-6; 8 bases map to TRBD1. CDR1 and CDR2 from the germline V gene are SNHLY and FYNNEI. The CDR3 length is 17 residues. The V segment lost 4 bases and the J segment 1 base; nucleotides outside the gene matches: 6.

J is TRBJ1-4 and V is TRBV29-1; D perhaps matches TRBD1 (5 bases). CDR1 is SQVTM and CDR2 is ANQGSEA in the germline V gene. V was clipped by 6 bases and J by 8 bases, with 16 bases between them. This CDR3 has 13 amino acids. Here the CDR3 reads CSVPAGGPEKLFF. The CDR3 DNA is TGCAGCGTCCCTGCGGGGGGTCCCGAAAAACTGTTTTTT.

The rearrangement joins TRBV10-2 to TRBJ1-1; perhaps TRBD1 as D (6 bases). Trimming removed 2 bases at V and 3 bases at J, with 16 bases between. CDR1 and CDR2 (germline): WSHSY, SAAADI. There are 16 residues in the CDR3. This CDR3 is CASSEGGGGIYTEAFF. The CDR3 DNA reads TGCGCCAGCAGTGAGGGGGGCGGGGGGATCTACACTGAAGCTTTCTTT.

Turning to this clone: This sample also contains other DNA sequences that code for the same CDR3. This chain joins TRBV5-4 and TRBJ1-2; 9 nucleotides align to TRBD1. The ends lost 5 bases at V and 7 bases at J; junction bases unmatched: 6. The CDR3 length is 13 residues. In germline, CDR1 is SGHNT, CDR2 YYREEE (reference sequence). CDR3 protein: CASSRDRGGGYTF. As DNA, the CDR3 is TGTGCCAGCAGTCGCGACAGGGGGGGTGGCTACACCTTC.

This chain uses TRBV27 with TRBJ2-5; 11 bases are a match to TRBD1. The tail of the sequence fits TRBJ2-7 better, so the J call may be wrong. Germline V gene lookup returns CDR1 MNHEY and CDR2 SMNVEV (reference sequence). This CDR3 has 15 residues. DNA for the CDR3: TGTGCCAGCAGCCCCCGGGACAGGGGGTCCTACGAGCAGTACTTC. This gives the protein CASSPRDRGSYEQYF.

This clone was seen a few times. The chain uses TRBV2 and TRBJ2-5; possible D gene TRBD1, 5 bases. Trimming took off 7 bases at V and 1 base at J, with 7 bases between the two ends. Per germline, CDR1 SNHLY and CDR2 FYNNEI. CDR3 length equals 12 residues. The CDR3 DNA sequence: TGTGCCAGCACTAGGGGCCAAGAGACCCAGTACTTC. This gives the protein CASTRGQETQYF.

The rearrangement uses TRBV28 and TRBJ2-7, with a weak D call TRBD1 (5 bases). Germline-derived CDR1 and CDR2 are MDHEN and SYDVKM. Trimming shortened V by 8 bases and J by 3 bases, and 11 bases separated the two germline ends. CDR3 length: 12 residues. CDR3 coding DNA: TGTGCCAGCGGACCGACAGTCTACGAGCAGTACTTC. It encodes CASGPTVYEQYF. The entire variable domain, with the rest obtained from reference TRBV28 and TRBJ2-7, is as follows: DVKVTQSSRYLVKRTGEKVFLECVQDMDHENMFWYRQDPGLGLRLIYFSYDVKMKEKGDIPEGYSVSREKKERFSLILESASTNQTSMYLCASGPTVYEQYFGPGTRLTVT.

This clone appeared once. DNA of the CDR3: TGTGCCAGCAGTTACCGTCAAGCGGGAGGGCCTTACGAGCAGTACTTC. Protein: CASSYRQAGGPYEQYF. This chain links TRBV6-5 with TRBJ2-5; TRBD2 aligns across 10 bases. The J call may be wrong; the DNA end is better matched by TRBJ2-7. The CDR3 has 16 residues. CDR1 and CDR2 from the germline V gene are MNHEY and SVGAGI.

This clone has just one count. The CDR3 nucleotides read TGTGCCAGCAGCTCCCCTCTAGCGGGACTCACAGATACGCAGTATTTT. This encodes CASSSPLAGLTDTQYF. V gene TRBV11-2 combines with J gene TRBJ2-3; TRBD2 agrees at 9 bases. V was clipped by 4 bases and J by 2 bases; unmatched bases: 7. Germline assignment: CDR1 SGHAT and CDR2 FQNNGV. There are 16 residues in the CDR3.

The chain has TRBV5-1 and TRBJ1-3; no definite D call. This CDR3 comprises 16 residues. Trimming stripped 0 bases from V and 0 bases from J, with 10 bases between. Germline lookup yields CDR1 SGHRS and CDR2 YFSETQ. The CDR3 DNA follows: TGCGCCAGCAGCTTGGGGGCAGCCTTCTCTGGAAACACCATATATTTT. Translation: CASSLGAAFSGNTIYF. The full variable domain, with the rest looked up from reference TRBV5-1 and TRBJ1-3, is KAGVTQTPRYLIKTRGQQVTLSCSPISGHRSVSWYQQTPGQGLQFLFEYFSETQRNKGNFPGRFSGRQFSNSRSEMNVSTLELGDSALYLCASSLGAAFSGNTIYFGEGSWLTVV.

As DNA, the CDR3 is TGCGCCAGCAGCCAGGACAGGGGGCATGGCTACACCTTC. Encoded protein: CASSQDRGHGYTF. The chain carries TRBV4-1 and TRBJ1-2; 11 bases map to TRBD1. Germline V gene sequence: CDR1 MGHRA, CDR2 YSYEKL. After removal of 3 bases from V and 6 bases from J, the junction contained 0 bases not matched to a gene. The CDR3 runs to 13 residues.

This sequence joins TRBV7-9 and TRBJ2-7; the D is unclear. Germline-derived CDR1 and CDR2 are SEHNR and FQNEAQ (reference sequence). V gave up 2 bases and J gave up 3 bases, with 11 bases separating them. This CDR3 is 14 amino acids long. CDR3 DNA: TGTGCCAGCAGCTTAACGGAGCCTCACTACGAGCAGTACTTC. Its protein product is CASSLTEPHYEQYF.

This chain joins TRBV6-1 and TRBJ1-5; 7 bases agree with TRBD1. CDR1 and CDR2 (germline): MNHNS, SASEGT. The V gene end was trimmed by 5 bases and the J gene end by 2 bases; junction bases not matched to a gene: 3. CDR3 length equals 14 residues. CDR3 residues: CASSPTGGNQPQHF. DNA for the CDR3: TGTGCCAGCAGTCCCACAGGGGGCAATCAGCCCCAGCATTTT.

The chain has TRBV2 and TRBJ2-7; 7 bases are a match to TRBD1. Trimming took 6 bases from V and 0 from J; bases not matched to a gene: 8. The CDR3 has 15 amino acids. From germline, CDR1 is SNHLY and CDR2 FYNNEI. The CDR3 is CASSTDRLISYEQYF. CDR3 DNA: TGTGCCAGCAGCACGGACAGGTTGATCTCCTACGAGCAGTACTTC. Complete variable domain (other parts from reference TRBV2 and TRBJ2-7): EPEVTQTPSHQVTQMGQEVILRCVPISNHLYFYWYRQILGQKVEFLVSFYNNEISEKSEIFDDQFSVERPDGSNFTLKIRSTKLEDSAMYFCASSTDRLISYEQYFGPGTRLTVT.

The V call is TRBV30, the J call TRBJ1-2, with D hard to call. This CDR3 contains 12 residues. The V end was cut by 1 base, the J end by 4 bases, with 7 bases between. Germline values: CDR1 GTSNPN, CDR2 SVGIG (reference sequence). DNA for the CDR3: TGTGCCTGGAGTGCCCTGTCCTATGGCTACACCTTC. This gives the protein CAWSALSYGYTF.

Of note for this clone: The junction departs from germline at one end; a sequencing error may be responsible. Other DNA sequences in this specimen translate into the identical CDR3. The chain recombines TRBV7-9 with TRBJ1-1, with D maybe TRBD1 (5 bases). Germline V gene data show CDR1 as SEHNR and CDR2 as FQNEAQ (reference sequence). There are 14 residues in the CDR3. The CDR3 here is CASTSSGGSTEAFF. DNA of the CDR3: TGTGCCAGCACCTCATCCGGGGGGTCCACTGAGGCTTTCTTT. Full variable domain (missing parts from reference TRBV7-9 and TRBJ1-1): DTGVSQNPRHKITKRGQNVTFRCDPISEHNRLYWYRQTLGQGPEFLTYFQNEAQLEKSRLLSDRFSAERPKGSFSTLEIQRTEQGDSAMYLCASTSSGGSTEAFFGQGTRLTVV.

This rearrangement joins TRBV30 to TRBJ2-7; 12 positions agree with TRBD2. CDR3 length: 14 residues. The V and J ends lost 5 bases and 5 bases, in that order; junction bases with no gene match: 7. Germline lookup yields CDR1 GTSNPN and CDR2 SVGIG (reference sequence). The CDR3 DNA reads TGTGCCTGGTGTAGACTAGCGGGAGACCACGAGCAGTACTTC. Its translation: CAWCRLAGDHEQYF.